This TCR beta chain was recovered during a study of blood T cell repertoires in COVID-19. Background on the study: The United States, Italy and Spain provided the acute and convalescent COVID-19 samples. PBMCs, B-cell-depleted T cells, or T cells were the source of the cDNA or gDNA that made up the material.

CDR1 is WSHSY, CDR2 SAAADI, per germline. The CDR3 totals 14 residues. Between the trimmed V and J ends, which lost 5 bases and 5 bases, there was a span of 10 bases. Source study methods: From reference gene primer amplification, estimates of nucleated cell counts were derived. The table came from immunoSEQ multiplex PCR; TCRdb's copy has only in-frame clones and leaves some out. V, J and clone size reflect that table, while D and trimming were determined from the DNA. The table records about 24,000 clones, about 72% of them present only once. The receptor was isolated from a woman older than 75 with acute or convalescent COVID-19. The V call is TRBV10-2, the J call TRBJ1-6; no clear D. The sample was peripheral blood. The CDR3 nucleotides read TGCGCCAGCAGTAGAGGGCCTAATAATTCACCCCTCCACTTT. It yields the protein CASSRGPNNSPLHF.